This T cell receptor (beta chain) was recovered during a study of T cells in Graves' hyperthyroidism and ophthalmopathy (dated by TCRdb to 2018 to 2020). For the wider study: Peripheral blood samples were taken at initial diagnosis, before any treatment was given. According to the paper, TCR Vbeta CDR3 sequencing was carried out on some 130 peripheral blood samples, which came from under 50 ophthalmopathy, around 74 hyperthyroidism and around 17 progressor patients. A discovery cohort of approximately 97 patients, about 43 with Graves' ophthalmopathy and approximately 60 with stable Graves' hyperthyroidism, was used to find distinguishing TCR V-J signatures. The 100 or so discovery patients were divided at random into training and test sets in a 7:3 ratio. Once sampling was done, hyperthyroidism patients were given methimazole at a starting dose of 30 mg daily, whereas ophthalmopathy patients were given high-dose intravenous methylprednisolone. Prospective prediction of ophthalmopathy was tested in an independent validation cohort consisting of roughly 20 hyperthyroidism patients and around 16 patients who later progressed to ophthalmopathy. Thyroid tissue and blood T-cell repertoires from about six Graves' hyperthyroidism patients were also compared in the study. Findings and caveats that apply to the study as a whole: A 13 V-J signature model separated ophthalmopathy from stable hyperthyroidism, with approximately 86% sensitivity and approximately 81% specificity in cross-validation and 80%/75% in testing. In validation, the model predicted progression to ophthalmopathy with over 60% sensitivity and roughly 72% specificity, a median of about 6 months before onset. Most expanded thyroid clonotypes (frequency above 0.001) were also detected in blood, a finding suggesting that blood repertoires may reflect thyroid immune responses. Sample size was not statistically predetermined, and blinding of investigators to group allocation was not performed.

Hyperthyroidism patients were newly diagnosed, had a disease duration of under 2 months, and were aged 18 to 65 years. Any patient with an uncontrolled infection, another autoimmune disease, pregnancy or lactation was excluded. Diagnoses relied on clinical symptoms, serum thyroxine and TRAb, thyroid ultrasound and orbital computed tomography. Blood from progressor patients was collected at the time of first diagnosis with hyperthyroidism, before any ophthalmopathy symptoms had appeared. PBMCs were isolated from 10 ml of fresh peripheral blood by Ficoll-Paque density gradient centrifugation. Progressor patients were defined as those initially diagnosed with Graves' hyperthyroidism in whom ophthalmopathy developed during follow-up. Total RNA was extracted with Trizol reagent, and quality was checked on an Agilent 2100 Bioanalyzer. CDR1 and CDR2 (SEHNR, FQNEAQ) derive from the germline V gene (reference sequence). Including cysteine and phenylalanine, the CDR3 has 16 amino acids. Only the CDR3 region is kept as DNA, spanning 48 bases read in frame from base 1.

Amplification of TCR beta CDR3 regions was carried out from RNA transcripts. The first round of RT-PCR for the TCR CDR3 was performed with the HTBI primer set and the Qiagen OneStep RT-PCR kit. A second multiplex PCR round built the libraries, followed by size selection and purification. Sequencing of the libraries was done on an Illumina HiSeq2000 using paired-end 100 bp reads. On the authors' methods: SOAPnuke was used to process the raw data, with reads discarded if the reads contained adapters or uncalled bases, had a mean Phred below 15, or lacked an exact constant-primer or identifier match. COPE v1.2.5 was used to merge high-quality paired reads, and clonotypes were defined as unique nucleotide sequences. Clonotypes were aligned to IMGT TRBV, TRBD and TRBJ reference segments using MiTCR v1.1. Analysis was restricted to V-J combinations with a frequency above 0.0001, which covered about 99% of repertoires. A TCS score was defined as the ratio between F50 (clonal expansion) and ExV (chaos), using BLOSUM62-based TCRdist between CDR3 peptides within each V-J. Welch's t-statistics and random forest reduced roughly 530 V-J features to some 14, which were used in a naive Bayes classifier (R e1071). TCRdb passed the public sequencing reads through fastp at Q25 and MiXCR, retaining productive beta sequences. Each CDR3 protein appears once, grouped with its most common genes and DNA. The V and J calls here are based on TCRdb, not the publication. Within this sample are roughly 380,000 distinct CDR3 sequences, with 13% of them counted one time only. Around 20% of the sample is in the top ten clones.

In regard to this clonotype: Its cognate antigen has yet to be identified. The junction shows a germline mismatch at one end, possibly a read error.

Recombination connected TRBV7-9 to TRBJ2-1; TRBD2 is perhaps the D gene, given 6 matching bases. Sequencing input: blood. This TCR was sampled from a man aged 25 to 40 with Graves' hyperthyroidism that later progressed to Graves' ophthalmopathy. The CDR3 corresponds to CASSLGGGVSCNEQFF. The sequence in DNA is TGTGCCAGCAGCTTAGGTGGCGGGGTTTCCTGCAATGAGCAGTTCTTC.